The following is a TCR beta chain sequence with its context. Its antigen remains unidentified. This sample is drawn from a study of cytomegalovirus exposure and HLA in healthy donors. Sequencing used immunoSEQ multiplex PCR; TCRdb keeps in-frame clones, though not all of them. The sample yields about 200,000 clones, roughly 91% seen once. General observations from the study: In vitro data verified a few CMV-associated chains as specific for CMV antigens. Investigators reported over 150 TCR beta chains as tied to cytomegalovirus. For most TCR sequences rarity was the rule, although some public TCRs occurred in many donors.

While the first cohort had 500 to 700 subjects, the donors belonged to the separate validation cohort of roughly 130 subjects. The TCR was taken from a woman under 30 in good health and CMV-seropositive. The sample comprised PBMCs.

The CDR3 sequence: CASSPPTGGNEQYF. CDR3 coding DNA: TGTGCCAGCTCACCTCCGACAGGGGGCAACGAGCAGTACTTC. V gene TRBV18 combines with J gene TRBJ2-7; 10 nucleotides align to TRBD1. CDR3 length equals 14 residues. Trimming removed 3 bases from V and 5 bases from J; junction bases left unmatched: 4. Looked up from germline, CDR1 is KGHSH and CDR2 is LQKENI.